The T cell receptor beta chain under discussion was sequenced for a study of T cell changes during pregnancy in multiple sclerosis. Generated by immunoSEQ multiplex PCR, the TCRdb table keeps only in-frame clones and is missing some. Here the sample spans approximately 89,000 clones, about 94% being singletons. The CDR3 consists of 14 residues. Germline V CDR1 and CDR2: LNHDA, SQIVND (reference sequence). The V gene end was trimmed by 5 bases and the J gene end by 5 bases; junction bases not matched to a gene: 8. The chain is built from TRBV19 and TRBJ1-1; TRBD1 agrees at 7 bases. The TCR originated in a female donor with multiple sclerosis, enrolled in a pregnancy study. The input for sequencing was peripheral blood, taken in the third trimester of pregnancy. In DNA form, the CDR3 reads TGTGCCAGTAGTTTCAGGGGGTGGGGGACTGAAGCTTTCTTT. Its protein is CASSFRGWGTEAFF.